A selection of T cell receptor beta chains follows, all from one sample in a study of patients and donors after allogeneic stem cell transplantation. TCRdb recomputed calls from the RT-PCR reads with MiXCR, one row per CDR3 protein. The sample includes 150,000 to 250,000 distinct CDR3 sequences, 41% of them seen just once. The sample was blood, either unsorted or a sorted T cell fraction (not recorded which). Receptor source: a human donor who was either an allogeneic HSCT recipient or a stem cell or donor lymphocyte infusion donor (not recorded which). It is not recorded whose cells these are; they may come from a transplant donor. The CDR3 runs from the conserved cysteine through the conserved F or W. The order of the fields is CDR3 protein, CDR3 DNA, V gene, J gene, clone size, D gene. A D gene is named only where the DNA matches it firmly. Size is stated for part of the rows, as once, few or many counts, or as a class when the clone is expanded.

CDR3: CASSVEKQGGGELFF
DNA: TGTGCCAGCAGCGTAGAAAAACAGGGAGGCGGGGAGCTGTTTTTT
V: TRBV9
J: TRBJ2-2
size: -
D: -

CDR3: CATSDWGQQETQYF
DNA: TGTGCCACCAGTGACTGGGGACAGCAAGAGACCCAGTACTTC
V: TRBV24-1
J: TRBJ2-5
size: -
D: TRBD1

CDR3: CASSLGGGRGPYNEQFF
DNA: TGTGCCAGCAGTCTGGGGGGCGGGAGAGGGCCCTACAATGAGCAGTTCTTC
V: TRBV6-6
J: TRBJ2-1
size: few
D: -

CDR3: CASTTGKGLLYGYTF
DNA: TGTGCCAGCACCACAGGGAAGGGTTTACTATATGGCTACACCTTC
V: TRBV28
J: TRBJ1-2
size: -
D: -

CDR3: CASSPGQGAKTQYF
DNA: TGTGCCAGCAGCCCAGGACAGGGGGCAAAGACCCAGTACTTC
V: TRBV6-6
J: TRBJ2-5
size: few
D: TRBD1

CDR3: CASSPLSYSEAFF
DNA: TGTGCCAGCAGCCCCCTGTCCTACAGTGAAGCTTTCTTT
V: TRBV7-2
J: TRBJ1-1
size: few
D: -

CDR3: CASRRPPGHPYEQYF
DNA: TGCGCCAGCCGAAGACCGCCGGGACACCCCTACGAGCAGTACTTC
V: TRBV5-1
J: TRBJ2-7
size: -
D: -

CDR3: CASSVATDTQYF
DNA: TGTGCCAGCAGCGTAGCCACAGATACGCAGTATTTT
V: TRBV9
J: TRBJ2-3
size: few
D: -

CDR3: CATSELSLEQYF
DNA: TGTGCCACCAGTGAGTTGTCCCTCGAGCAGTACTTC
V: TRBV24-1
J: TRBJ2-7
size: -
D: -

CDR3: CSPRRKPNTEAFF
DNA: TGCAGCCCTCGACGGAAACCGAACACTGAAGCTTTCTTT
V: TRBV29-1
J: TRBJ1-1
size: few
D: -

CDR3: CASSRGPRERNTEAFF
DNA: TGCGCCAGCAGCAGGGGCCCCCGCGAAAGGAACACTGAAGCTTTCTTT
V: TRBV5-1
J: TRBJ1-1
size: -
D: -

CDR3: CASSRQFETGELFF
DNA: TGTGCCAGCAGTAGGCAGTTCGAAACCGGGGAGCTGTTTTTT
V: TRBV6-2/TRBV6-3
J: TRBJ2-2
size: -
D: -